Listed below are T cell receptor beta chains from one sample, sequenced in a study of T cells in localized non-small cell lung cancer. This table comes from immunoSEQ multiplex PCR, and its TCRdb copy is limited to in-frame clones, with some not included. The sample carries fewer than 90,000 clones, around 80% recorded once. This sample comprised PBMCs, obtained before any cancer treatment. These receptors originate from a man aged 35 to 69 with stage II squamous cell lung carcinoma. Both conserved end residues are part of each CDR3. Size is omitted from some rows. Given values are once, few, many or a class for expanded clones.

-	TRBJ2-2	TRBV28	CAIRQGRTGELFF
-	TRBJ1-2	TRBV19	CASSGDRGSGGYTF
-	TRBJ2-1	TRBV5-1	CASSSGTGWNEQFF
-	TRBJ2-7	TRBV2	CASTREASGRYEQYF
-	TRBJ2-3	TRBV5-6	CASSWQGADTQYF
few	TRBJ2-1	TRBV7-9	CASSSGVMGTRSSYNEQFF
-	TRBJ2-1	TRBV27	CASNPRGGVYNEQFF
-	TRBJ1-4	TRBV30	CAWSRTANEKLFF
-	TRBJ1-1	TRBV7-9	CASSLDLNTEAFF
-	TRBJ2-5	TRBV10-3	CAINGGGRQETQYF
-	TRBJ2-5	TRBV11-3	CASSRDRQTQYF
once	TRBJ1-4	TRBV6-1	CASSENLWTLTATNEKLFF
-	TRBJ2-2	TRBV9	CASSFTGELFF
once	TRBJ1-4	TRBV4-1	CASSQGGLYNEKLFF
few	TRBJ1-2	TRBV5-1	CASSRPGGDYGYTF
-	TRBJ2-7	TRBV30	CAWSSLYGQAYEQYF
few	TRBJ1-1	TRBV7-9	CASSLGPHTEAFF
-	TRBJ2-2	TRBV7-9	CASSYVHTTGELFF
-	TRBJ2-5	TRBV9	CASSKQGVSQETQYF
-	TRBJ1-2	TRBV28	CASSSRGGGTYGYTF
-	TRBJ1-2	TRBV5-1	CASSQDRAGGYTF
-	TRBJ2-3	TRBV30	CAWSVRAWRADTQYF
once	TRBJ2-3	TRBV4-2	CASSQDRGTDTQYF
-	TRBJ2-7	TRBV6-5	CASSSSGTGKNEQYF
-	TRBJ2-5	TRBV7-2	CASSPPGSGRETQYF
-	TRBJ1-1	TRBV7-9	CASSLAGLGTEAFF
few	TRBJ2-2	TRBV6-1	CASSEAGGAGTGELFF
-	TRBJ1-1	TRBV5-1	CASSPDVDTEAFF
once	TRBJ1-1	TRBV5-1	CASSSNRDVNTEAFF
-	TRBJ2-3	TRBV11-2	CASSLMVTDTQYF
-	TRBJ2-5	TRBV15	CATSGRTGQSIIQYF
once	TRBJ2-1	TRBV6-5	CASSYSYRGIYNEQFF
few	TRBJ2-5	TRBV6-1	CASSDRDTLRETQYF
-	TRBJ1-2	TRBV18	CASSPSGQAGVYGYTF
-	TRBJ2-2	TRBV7-7	CASRVGVAGELFF
-	TRBJ1-2	TRBV19	CASSMARNNYGYTF
-	TRBJ2-7	TRBV28	CASSFREQYF
-	TRBJ1-5	TRBV19	CASTQTGVNQPQHF
-	TRBJ2-7	TRBV28	CASSLEGQGAREQYF
-	TRBJ2-7	TRBV2	CASSAQTGTYEQYF
-	TRBJ2-1	TRBV2	CASTIRDRGNNEQFF
-	TRBJ2-1	TRBV18	CASSNDTRGQFF
-	TRBJ2-1	TRBV28	CASSSVTAVGYNEQFF
few	TRBJ2-5	TRBV6-6	CASSPSLEETQYF
-	TRBJ1-4	TRBV7-9	CASSLGGNEKLFF
-	TRBJ1-6	TRBV12-1	CASSFAPAATNSPLHF
-	TRBJ2-1	TRBV7-2	CASSLDPGRANEQFF
-	TRBJ1-2	TRBV5-6	CASSRDRGRSGYTF
-	TRBJ2-4	TRBV27	CASSLGRGAIQYF
few	TRBJ2-1	TRBV5-5	CASSLAVPGASYNEQFF
once	TRBJ2-5	TRBV29-1	CSVEPDGGETQYF
-	TRBJ2-7	TRBV29-1	CSVVFRSQNYEQYF
few	TRBJ1-6	TRBV5-1	CASSLGANNSPLHF
-	TRBJ1-2	TRBV30	CAWSPYPGNYGYTF
-	TRBJ2-2	TRBV4-2	CASSQLFRGRAEDTGELFF
-	TRBJ2-2	TRBV5-1	CASAGTLNTGELFF
-	TRBJ2-7	TRBV15	CATSREQGPYEQYF
-	TRBJ1-2	TRBV11-2	CASSSQQGASSYGYTF